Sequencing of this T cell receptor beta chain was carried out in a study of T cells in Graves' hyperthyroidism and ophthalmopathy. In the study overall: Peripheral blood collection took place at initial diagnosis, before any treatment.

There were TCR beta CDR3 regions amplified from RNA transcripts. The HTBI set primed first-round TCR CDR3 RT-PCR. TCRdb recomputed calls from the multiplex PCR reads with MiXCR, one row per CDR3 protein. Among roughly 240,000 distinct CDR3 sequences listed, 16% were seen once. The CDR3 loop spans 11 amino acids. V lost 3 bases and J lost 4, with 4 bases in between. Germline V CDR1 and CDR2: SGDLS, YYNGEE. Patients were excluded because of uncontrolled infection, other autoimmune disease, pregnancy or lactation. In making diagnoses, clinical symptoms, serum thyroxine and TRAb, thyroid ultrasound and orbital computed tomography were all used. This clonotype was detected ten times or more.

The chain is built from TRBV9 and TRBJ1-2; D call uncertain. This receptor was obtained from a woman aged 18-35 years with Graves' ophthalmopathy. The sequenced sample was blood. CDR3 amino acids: CASSGLYGYTF. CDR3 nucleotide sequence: TGTGCCAGCAGCGGGCTCTATGGCTACACCTTC.